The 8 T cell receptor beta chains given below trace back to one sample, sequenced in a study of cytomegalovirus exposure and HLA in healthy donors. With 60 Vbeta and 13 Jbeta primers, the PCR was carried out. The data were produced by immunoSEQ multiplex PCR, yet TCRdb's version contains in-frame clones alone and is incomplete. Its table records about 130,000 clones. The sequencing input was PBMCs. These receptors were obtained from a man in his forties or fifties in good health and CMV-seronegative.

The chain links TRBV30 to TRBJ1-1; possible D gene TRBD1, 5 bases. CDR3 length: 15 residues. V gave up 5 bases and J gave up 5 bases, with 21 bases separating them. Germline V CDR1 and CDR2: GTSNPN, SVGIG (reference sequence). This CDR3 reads CAWCKLGGKKTEAFF. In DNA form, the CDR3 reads TGTGCCTGGTGCAAATTGGGGGGGAAAAAAACTGAAGCTTTCTTT.

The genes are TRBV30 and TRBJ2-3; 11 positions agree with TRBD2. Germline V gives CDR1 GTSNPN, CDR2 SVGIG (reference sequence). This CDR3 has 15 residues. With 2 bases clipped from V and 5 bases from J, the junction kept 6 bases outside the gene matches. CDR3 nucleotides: TGTGCCTGGAGTTTAGGGACTAGCGGCATAGATACGCAGTATTTT. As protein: CAWSLGTSGIDTQYF.

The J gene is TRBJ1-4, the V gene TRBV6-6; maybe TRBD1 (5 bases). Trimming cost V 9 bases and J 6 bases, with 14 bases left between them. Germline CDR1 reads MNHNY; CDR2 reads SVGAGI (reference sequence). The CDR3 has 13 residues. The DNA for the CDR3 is TGTGCCAGTCGACTCGACAGAGATGAAAAACTGTTTTTT. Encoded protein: CASRLDRDEKLFF.

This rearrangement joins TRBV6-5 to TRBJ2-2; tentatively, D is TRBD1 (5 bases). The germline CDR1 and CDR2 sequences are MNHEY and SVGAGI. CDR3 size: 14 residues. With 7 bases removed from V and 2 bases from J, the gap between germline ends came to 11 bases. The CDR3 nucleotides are TGTGCCAGCACTCAAGGGGTAAACACCGGGGAGCTGTTTTTT. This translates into CASTQGVNTGELFF.

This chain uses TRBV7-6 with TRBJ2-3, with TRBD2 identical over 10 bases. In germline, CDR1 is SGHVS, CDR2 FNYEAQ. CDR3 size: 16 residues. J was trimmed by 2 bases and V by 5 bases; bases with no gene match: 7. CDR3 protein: CASSGRLAGLTDTQYF. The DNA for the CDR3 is TGTGCCAGCAGCGGACGACTAGCGGGCCTCACAGATACGCAGTATTTT.

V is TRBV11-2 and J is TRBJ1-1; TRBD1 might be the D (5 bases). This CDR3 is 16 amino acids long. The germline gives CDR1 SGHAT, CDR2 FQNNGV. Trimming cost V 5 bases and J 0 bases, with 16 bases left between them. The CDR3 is CASSEHLQGLNTEAFF. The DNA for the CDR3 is TGTGCCAGCAGCGAGCATCTTCAGGGCTTGAACACTGAAGCTTTCTTT.

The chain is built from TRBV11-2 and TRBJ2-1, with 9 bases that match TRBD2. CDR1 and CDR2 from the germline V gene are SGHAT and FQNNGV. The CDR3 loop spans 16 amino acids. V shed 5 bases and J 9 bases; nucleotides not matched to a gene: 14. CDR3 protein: CASSPLGGRAYSEQFF. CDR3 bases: TGTGCCAGCAGCCCCCTCGGCGGGAGGGCCTATAGTGAGCAGTTCTTC.

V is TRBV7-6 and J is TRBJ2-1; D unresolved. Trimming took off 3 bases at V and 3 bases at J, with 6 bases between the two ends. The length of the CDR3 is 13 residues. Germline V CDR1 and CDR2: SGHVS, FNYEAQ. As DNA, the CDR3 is TGTGCCAGCAGCTTGGGCCTCTACAATGAGCAGTTCTTC. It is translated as CASSLGLYNEQFF.